This T cell receptor beta chain is drawn from a study of blood T cell repertoires in COVID-19 (dated by TCRdb to between 2020 and 2021). In the study overall: The collaborator samples originated in the United States, Italy and Spain and spanned the acute and convalescent phases of COVID-19. The material from the prospective study consisted of cDNA or gDNA derived from T cells, B-cell-depleted T cells, or PBMCs. Subjects who had been exposed to COVID-19, were actively infected with it, or had recovered from it provided the deeply sampled blood TCRbeta repertoires that made up the dataset. The repertoires were released in a freely available public database meant as a resource for research on the immune response to SARS-CoV-2. The samples were drawn from the first 160 participants of the ongoing ImmuneRACE study and from roughly 1,300 subjects provided by 6 global collaborators. Nearly every sample came with metadata listing a de-identified subject ID, COVID-19 status, age in years and sex. Where available, HLA class I and class II types were taken from metadata supplied by the sample provider and were not determined by assay-based typing. The paper as a whole reports these results and caveats: How much clinical and demographic metadata was included differed by source and by participant, and the metadata was provided uncurated.

CDR3 length: 14 amino acids, cysteine to phenylalanine. Kept here is only the CDR3 DNA, which spans 42 bases and is read in frame from base 1. Taken from the germline V gene (reference sequence), the CDR1 and CDR2 loops are GTSNPN and SVGIG. Trimming takes 2 bases off V and 5 bases off J; junction bases not matched to a gene: 8. Each collaborating institution followed its own protocols to collect whole blood in K2EDTA tubes. For TCRbeta analysis, collaborator samples were shipped as frozen whole blood, as isolated PBMCs, or as DNA extracted from either sample type. TCRbeta CDR3 regions were amplified from genomic DNA using the immunoSEQ Assay, a bias-controlled multiplex PCR. Per the authors' processing: Nucleated cell counts per sample were estimated from amplification of reference gene primers within the assay. To quantify the absolute abundance of each unique TCRbeta CDR3 rearrangement, sequence reads were collapsed and filtered. For each sample, productive Simpson clonality was calculated by taking the square root of Simpson's diversity index across productive rearrangements. The clones in this table, taken by TCRdb from immuneACCESS, are in-frame only. Not every clone is retained; where verified, under half of the shortfall comes from an unresolved V gene, and the cause of the rest is unknown. V and J calls and clone size are given by that table; D and trimming were obtained from the DNA. This sample is represented by 150,000 to 200,000 clones; roughly four fifths of them were singletons. The top ten hold around 19% of the sample.

Points on this clone: Its antigen has not been determined. No qualities accompany the bases; no much larger clone lies one base away.

The sample taken for sequencing was peripheral blood. The chain is made from TRBV30 and TRBJ1-1; 7 bases in the middle match TRBD1. The sequence came from a woman at least 80 years old with acute or convalescent COVID-19. The CDR3 sequence is CAWSFAGGRTEAFF. The base sequence is TGTGCCTGGAGTTTCGCAGGGGGAAGGACTGAAGCTTTCTTT.